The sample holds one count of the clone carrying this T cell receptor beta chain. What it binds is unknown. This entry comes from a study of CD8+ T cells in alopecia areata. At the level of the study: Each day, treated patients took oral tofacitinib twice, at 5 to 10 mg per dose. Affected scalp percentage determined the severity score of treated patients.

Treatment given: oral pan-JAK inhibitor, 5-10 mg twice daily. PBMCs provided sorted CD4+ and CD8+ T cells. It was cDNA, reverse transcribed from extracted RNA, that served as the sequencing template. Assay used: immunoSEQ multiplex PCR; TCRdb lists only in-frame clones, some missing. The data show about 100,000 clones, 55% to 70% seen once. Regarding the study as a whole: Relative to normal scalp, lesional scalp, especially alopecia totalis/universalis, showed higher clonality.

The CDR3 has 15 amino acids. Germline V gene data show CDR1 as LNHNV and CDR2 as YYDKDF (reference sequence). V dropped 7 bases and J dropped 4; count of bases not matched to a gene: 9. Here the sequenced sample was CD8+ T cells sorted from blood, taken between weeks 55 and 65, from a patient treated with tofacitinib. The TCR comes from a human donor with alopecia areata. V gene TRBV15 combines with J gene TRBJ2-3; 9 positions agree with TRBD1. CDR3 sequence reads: CATNSGTGIADTQYF. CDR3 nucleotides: TGTGCCACCAACTCCGGGACAGGGATCGCAGATACGCAGTATTTT.